A selection of T cell receptor beta chains follows, all from one sample in a study of response to subunit inactivated influenza vaccine. Each CDR3 protein is one row after TCRdb ran MiXCR on the RT-PCR reads. The data hold about 540,000 distinct CDR3 sequences, with 20% to 25% observed a single time. The same sample was also used in a study of T cells expressing NK-cell markers.

Sequences were derived from CD4+ T cells sorted from PBMCs, sampled about 13 days after vaccination. The receptors were sampled from a middle-aged man who received an inactivated influenza vaccine. CDR3s include the opening cysteine and the closing phenylalanine or tryptophan. Fields, in order: D gene, CDR3 length, J gene, V gene, clone size, CDR3 DNA, CDR3 protein. D genes are given only for firm matches. The size field is filled for only some rows; it gives once, few, many or a size class.

TRBD1,15,TRBJ1-4,TRBV5-1,.,TGCGCCAGCAGCCTACAGGGGACCCCGGGAGAAAAACTGTTTTTT,CASSLQGTPGEKLFF
.,14,TRBJ2-5,TRBV7-2,few,TGTGCCAGCAGCTTATTCGGGCGCGGGGAGACCCAGTACTTC,CASSLFGRGETQYF
TRBD1,21,TRBJ2-1,TRBV11-2,.,TGTGCCAGCAGCACCCCCCAAGCCGGGACAGGGTTCCAAAGCTCCTACAATGAGCAGTTCTTC,CASSTPQAGTGFQSSYNEQFF
TRBD2,17,TRBJ2-2,TRBV5-1,few,TGCGCCAGCAGCTTGGGAGCTGGCGGGAGGAACACCGGGGAGCTGTTTTTT,CASSLGAGGRNTGELFF
.,15,TRBJ2-1,TRBV6-1,few,TGTGCCAGCAGTGAAGGAGGGGCCCCCTACAATGAGCAGTTCTTC,CASSEGGAPYNEQFF
TRBD2,14,TRBJ2-1,TRBV20-1,.,TGCAGTGCTGAGCGGGGAAGCTCCTACAATGAGCAGTTCTTC,CSAERGSSYNEQFF
.,16,TRBJ1-1,TRBV20-1,many,TGCAGTGCTAGAGACAGGGGCCGCGCATTAGGGACTGAAGCTTTCTTT,CSARDRGRALGTEAFF
.,15,TRBJ1-5,TRBV7-2,.,TGTGCCAGCAGCTTATTCTCGGGGGGCAATCAGCCCCAGCATTTT,CASSLFSGGNQPQHF
.,17,TRBJ2-3,TRBV5-1,few,TGCGCCAGCAGCTTGGCCGGCGGGGGCCAGTTCGCAGATACGCAGTATTTT,CASSLAGGGQFADTQYF
.,13,TRBJ2-5,TRBV6-2/TRBV6-3,.,TGTGCCAGCGGATCCGCGGGCGCGGAGACCCAGTACTTC,CASGSAGAETQYF
.,15,TRBJ1-2,TRBV6-5,.,TGTGCCAGCAGTTACTCGGCACAGGTACCCTATGGCTACACCTTC,CASSYSAQVPYGYTF
TRBD2,19,TRBJ2-3,TRBV27,.,TGTGCCAGCAGTCACGGACTAGCGGGAGGTAGACTTAGCACAGATACGCAGTATTTT,CASSHGLAGGRLSTDTQYF
TRBD1,15,TRBJ1-1,TRBV13,.,TGTGCCAGCAGCTTAACAGGGGGTGGGAACACTGAAGCTTTCTTT,CASSLTGGGNTEAFF
.,13,TRBJ2-7,TRBV9,few,TGTGCCAGCAGCGTAGAGGAGACAAGGGAGCAGTACTTC,CASSVEETREQYF
.,14,TRBJ2-5,TRBV7-2,few,TGTGCCAGCAGCTTACACACTCCGCCTGAGACCCAGTACTTC,CASSLHTPPETQYF
.,14,TRBJ2-7,TRBV20-1,once,TGCAGTGCTTTCCGGGACGGGAGCTCCTACGAGCAGTACTTC,CSAFRDGSSYEQYF
.,12,TRBJ2-1,TRBV20-1,many,TGCAGTGCTAGCCGGGGCTACAATGAGCAGTTCTTC,CSASRGYNEQFF
TRBD2,18,TRBJ2-5,TRBV4-1,.,TGCGCCAGCAGCCAATCCCGGACTAGCGGGGGACTCCAAGAGACCCAGTACTTC,CASSQSRTSGGLQETQYF
TRBD2,15,TRBJ2-7,TRBV28,few,TGTGCCAGCGCACGGGGAGCGGGGGTCTCCTACGAGCAGTACTTC,CASARGAGVSYEQYF
.,17,TRBJ1-6,TRBV4-1,few,TGCGCCAGCAGCTACGGGCCCCTTAGCTCCTATAATTCACCCCTCCACTTT,CASSYGPLSSYNSPLHF
TRBD2,15,TRBJ2-2,TRBV6-1,once,TGTGCCAGCAGCGACGGGACTAGGAACACCGGGGAGCTGTTTTTT,CASSDGTRNTGELFF
.,17,TRBJ2-2,TRBV12-3/TRBV12-4,many,TGTGCCAGCAGTTTAGCGACGGCTAGAACGTACACCGGGGAGCTGTTTTTT,CASSLATARTYTGELFF
TRBD2,16,TRBJ2-1,TRBV15,.,TGTGCCACCAGCAGAGATCGAGCGGGGTATTACAATGAGCAGTTCTTC,CATSRDRAGYYNEQFF
TRBD2,15,TRBJ2-5,TRBV5-5,few,TGTGCCAGCAGCCGGTTGGGGGGGAGCCAAGAGACCCAGTACTTC,CASSRLGGSQETQYF
TRBD1,18,TRBJ1-5,TRBV11-1,few,TGTGCCAGCAGCTTAGCGGTTTTCGTAGGACAGGGCAATCAGCCCCAGCATTTT,CASSLAVFVGQGNQPQHF
.,12,TRBJ2-2,TRBV27,few,TGTGCCAGCAGACTCTTGGCCGGGGAGCTGTTTTTT,CASRLLAGELFF
.,13,TRBJ2-7,TRBV12-3/TRBV12-4,few,TGTGCCAGCAGCCTTAGTGCGGGTGGGGAGCAGTACTTC,CASSLSAGGEQYF
.,16,TRBJ1-6,TRBV10-2,few,TGCGCCAGCAGTGACCTGGGGAGCTCCTATAATTCACCCCTCCACTTT,CASSDLGSSYNSPLHF
.,13,TRBJ1-2,TRBV5-1,few,TGCGCCAGCAGCTTGTTTACTAACTATGGCTACACCTTC,CASSLFTNYGYTF
.,16,TRBJ2-1,TRBV10-3,.,TGTGCCATCACCCCCGACATGGGCCCCTCCTACAATGAGCAGTTCTTC,CAITPDMGPSYNEQFF
TRBD2,16,TRBJ2-1,TRBV12-3/TRBV12-4,many,TGTGCCAGCAGTTTTATGTGGACTAGTCCAACAAGGGAGCAGTTCTTC,CASSFMWTSPTREQFF
.,16,TRBJ1-5,TRBV19,.,TGTGCCAGTAGTAGCTCAGGGGTAGTAGTCGGAGGGCCCCAGCATTTT,CASSSSGVVVGGPQHF
TRBD2,16,TRBJ2-7,TRBV4-2,.,TGTGCCAGCAGCCAAGACCGGACTAGCGGGAGAAACGAGCAGTACTTC,CASSQDRTSGRNEQYF
.,17,TRBJ2-1,TRBV4-1,few,TGCGCCAGCAGCCAAGCCCGGGCAGGGGTGGCCTACAATGAGCAGTTCTTC,CASSQARAGVAYNEQFF
.,13,TRBJ2-5,TRBV12-3/TRBV12-4,.,TGTGCCAGCAGTACTCCCCAGGGAAACACGCAGTACTTC,CASSTPQGNTQYF
TRBD2,19,TRBJ2-2,TRBV3-1,.,TGTGCCAGCAGCCAAGAACGTAGCGGGAGATTAAGGAGCACCGGGGAGCTGTTTTTT,CASSQERSGRLRSTGELFF
.,21,TRBJ1-5,TRBV12-3/TRBV12-4,medium-sized,TGTGCCAGCAGTTTAACGCTCCGTGTAGGCTTGCGGCAGGATAGCAATCAGCCCCAGCATTTT,CASSLTLRVGLRQDSNQPQHF
.,14,TRBJ2-7,TRBV9,few,TGTGCCAGCAATGTAGGCGACTATACCTACGAGCAGTACTTC,CASNVGDYTYEQYF
.,14,TRBJ2-2,TRBV12-3/TRBV12-4,many,TGTGCCAGCAGTCCCGCAGGGAGGACCGGGGAGCTGTTTTTT,CASSPAGRTGELFF
.,13,TRBJ2-5,TRBV5-1,many,TGCGCCAGCAGATTGACAGCACAAGAGACCCAGTACTTC,CASRLTAQETQYF
.,16,TRBJ1-6,TRBV4-3,few,TGCGCCAGCAGCCAAGGGGGGCAGGGCCATAATTCACCCCTCCACTTT,CASSQGGQGHNSPLHF